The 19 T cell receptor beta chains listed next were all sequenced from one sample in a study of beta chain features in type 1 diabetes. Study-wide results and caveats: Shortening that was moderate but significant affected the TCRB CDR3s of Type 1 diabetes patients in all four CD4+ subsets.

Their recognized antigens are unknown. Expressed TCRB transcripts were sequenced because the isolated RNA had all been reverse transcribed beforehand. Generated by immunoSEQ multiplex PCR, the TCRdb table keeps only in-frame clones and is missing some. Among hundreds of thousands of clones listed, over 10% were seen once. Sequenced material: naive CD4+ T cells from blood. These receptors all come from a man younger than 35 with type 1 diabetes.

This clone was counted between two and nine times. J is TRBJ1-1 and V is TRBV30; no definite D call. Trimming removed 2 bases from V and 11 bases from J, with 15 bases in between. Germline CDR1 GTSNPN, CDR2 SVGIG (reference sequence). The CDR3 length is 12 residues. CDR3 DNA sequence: TGTGCCTGGAGTTTAGGTATGGATTGGGCTTTCTTT. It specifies CAWSLGMDWAFF. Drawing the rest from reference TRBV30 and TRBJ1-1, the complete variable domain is SQTIHQWPATLVQPVGSPLSLECTVEGTSNPNLYWYRQAAGRGLQLLFYSVGIGQISSEVPQNLSASRPQDRQFILSSKKLLLSDSGFYLCAWSLGMDWAFFGQGTRLTVV.

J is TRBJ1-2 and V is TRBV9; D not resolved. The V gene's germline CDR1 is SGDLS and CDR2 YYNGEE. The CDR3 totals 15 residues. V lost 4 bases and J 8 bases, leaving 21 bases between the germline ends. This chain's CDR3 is CASSSQDGKRRGYTF. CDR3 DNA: TGTGCCAGCAGCTCCCAGGACGGAAAGAGGCGAGGCTACACCTTC.

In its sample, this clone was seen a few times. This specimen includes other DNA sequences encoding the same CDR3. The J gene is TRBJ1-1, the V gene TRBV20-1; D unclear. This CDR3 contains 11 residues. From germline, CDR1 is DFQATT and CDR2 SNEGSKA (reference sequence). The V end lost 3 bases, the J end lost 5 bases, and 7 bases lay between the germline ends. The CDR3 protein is CSASDGTEAFF. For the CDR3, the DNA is TGCAGTGCTAGTGACGGGACTGAAGCTTTCTTT.

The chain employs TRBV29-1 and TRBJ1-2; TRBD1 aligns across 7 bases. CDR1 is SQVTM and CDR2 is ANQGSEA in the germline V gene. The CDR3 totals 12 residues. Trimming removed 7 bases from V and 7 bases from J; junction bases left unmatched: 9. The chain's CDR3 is CSGGDSSIGYTF. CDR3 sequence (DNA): TGCAGCGGGGGGGACAGCTCTATTGGCTACACCTTC.

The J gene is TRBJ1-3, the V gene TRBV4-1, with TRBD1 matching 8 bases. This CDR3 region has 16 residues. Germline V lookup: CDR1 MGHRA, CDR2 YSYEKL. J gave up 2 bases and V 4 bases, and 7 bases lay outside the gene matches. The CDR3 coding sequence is TGCGCCAGCAGCCCATGGACAGGGAGGCCTGGAAACACCATATATTTT. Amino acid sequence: CASSPWTGRPGNTIYF.

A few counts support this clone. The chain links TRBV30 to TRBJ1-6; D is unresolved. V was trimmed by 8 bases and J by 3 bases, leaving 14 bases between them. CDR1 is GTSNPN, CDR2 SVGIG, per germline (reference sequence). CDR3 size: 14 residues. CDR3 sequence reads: CARNDNLYNSPLHF. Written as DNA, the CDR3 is TGTGCCAGAAACGACAACCTCTATAATTCACCCCTCCACTTT.

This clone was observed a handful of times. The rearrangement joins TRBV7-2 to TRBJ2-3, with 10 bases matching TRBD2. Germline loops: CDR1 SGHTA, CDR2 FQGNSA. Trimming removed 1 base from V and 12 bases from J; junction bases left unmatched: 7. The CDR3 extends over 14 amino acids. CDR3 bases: TGTGCCAGCAGCTTAGAGTTAGCGGGGGGCCCCCAGTATTTT. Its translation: CASSLELAGGPQYF.

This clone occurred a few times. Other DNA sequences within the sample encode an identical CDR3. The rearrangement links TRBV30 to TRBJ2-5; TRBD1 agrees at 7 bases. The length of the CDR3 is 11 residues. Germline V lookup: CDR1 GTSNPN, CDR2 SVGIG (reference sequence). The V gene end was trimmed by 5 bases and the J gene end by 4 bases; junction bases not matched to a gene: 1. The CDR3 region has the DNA TGTGCCTGGGCAGGGGGAGAGACCCAGTACTTC. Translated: CAWAGGETQYF.

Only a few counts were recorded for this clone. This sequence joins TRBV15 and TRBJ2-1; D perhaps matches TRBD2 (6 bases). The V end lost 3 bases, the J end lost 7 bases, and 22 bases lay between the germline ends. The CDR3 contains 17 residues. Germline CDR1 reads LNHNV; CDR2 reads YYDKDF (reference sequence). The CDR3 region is CATSSLSGYFRGNEQFF. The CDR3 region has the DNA TGTGCCACCAGCAGCCTGAGCGGATACTTTCGGGGGAATGAGCAGTTCTTC.

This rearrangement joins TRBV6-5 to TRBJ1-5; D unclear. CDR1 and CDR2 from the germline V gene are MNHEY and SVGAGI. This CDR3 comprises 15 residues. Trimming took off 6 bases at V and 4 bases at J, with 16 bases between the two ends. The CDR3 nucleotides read TGTGCCAGCAGGAAATTGGGCCCTTCGAATCAGCCCCAGCATTTT. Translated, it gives CASRKLGPSNQPQHF.

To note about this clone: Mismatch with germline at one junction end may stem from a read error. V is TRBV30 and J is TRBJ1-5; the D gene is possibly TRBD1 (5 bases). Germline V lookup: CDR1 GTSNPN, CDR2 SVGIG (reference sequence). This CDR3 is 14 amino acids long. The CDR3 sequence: CAWSVTGSWQGLYF. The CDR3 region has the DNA TGTGCCTGGAGTGTAACGGGCAGTTGGCAGGGTCTGTATTTT.

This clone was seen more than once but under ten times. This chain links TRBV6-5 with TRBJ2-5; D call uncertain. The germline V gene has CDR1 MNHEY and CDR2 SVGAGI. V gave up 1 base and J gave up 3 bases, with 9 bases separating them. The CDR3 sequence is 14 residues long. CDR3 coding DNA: TGTGCCAGCAGTTACTGGACGAACGAAGAGACCCAGTACTTC. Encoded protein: CASSYWTNEETQYF.

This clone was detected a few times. The CDR3 reads CASNRDGVTEAFF. As DNA, the CDR3 is TGTGCCAGTAATAGGGACGGAGTCACTGAAGCTTTCTTT. This rearrangement joins TRBV19 to TRBJ1-1; D possibly corresponds to TRBD1 (5 bases). The germline gives CDR1 LNHDA, CDR2 SQIVND (reference sequence). There are 13 residues in the CDR3. Deletions cut 7 bases from V and 4 bases from J, with 13 bases between.

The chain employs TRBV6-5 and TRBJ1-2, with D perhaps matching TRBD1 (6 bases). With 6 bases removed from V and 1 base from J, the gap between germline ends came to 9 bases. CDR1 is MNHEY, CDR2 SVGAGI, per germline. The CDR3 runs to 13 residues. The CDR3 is CASSGDINYGYTF. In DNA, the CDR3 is TGTGCCAGCAGCGGGGACATTAACTATGGCTACACCTTC.

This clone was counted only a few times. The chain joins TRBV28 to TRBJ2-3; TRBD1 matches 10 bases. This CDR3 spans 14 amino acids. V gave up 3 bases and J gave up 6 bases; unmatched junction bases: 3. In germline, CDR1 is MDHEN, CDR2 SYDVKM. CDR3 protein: CASSFRQGADTQYF. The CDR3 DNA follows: TGTGCCAGCAGTTTTCGACAGGGGGCGGATACGCAGTATTTT.

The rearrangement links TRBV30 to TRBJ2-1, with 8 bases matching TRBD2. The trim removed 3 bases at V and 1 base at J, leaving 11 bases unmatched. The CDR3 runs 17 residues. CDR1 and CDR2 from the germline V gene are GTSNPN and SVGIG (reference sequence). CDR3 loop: CAWSLKRGLPSYNEQFF. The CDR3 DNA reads TGTGCCTGGAGCTTGAAGCGGGGGCTACCATCCTACAATGAGCAGTTCTTC.

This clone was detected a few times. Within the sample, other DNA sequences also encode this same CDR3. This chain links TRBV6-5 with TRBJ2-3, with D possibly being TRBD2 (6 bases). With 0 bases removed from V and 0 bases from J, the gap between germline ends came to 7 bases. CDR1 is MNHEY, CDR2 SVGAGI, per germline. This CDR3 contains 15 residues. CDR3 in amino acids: CASSYSGLSTDTQYF. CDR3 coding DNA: TGTGCCAGCAGTTACTCGGGACTTAGCACAGATACGCAGTATTTT.

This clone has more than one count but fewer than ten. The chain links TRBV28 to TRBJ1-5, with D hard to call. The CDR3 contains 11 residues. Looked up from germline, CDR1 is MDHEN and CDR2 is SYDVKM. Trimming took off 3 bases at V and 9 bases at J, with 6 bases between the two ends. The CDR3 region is CASSFGGPQHF. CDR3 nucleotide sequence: TGTGCCAGCAGTTTTGGAGGGCCCCAGCATTTT.

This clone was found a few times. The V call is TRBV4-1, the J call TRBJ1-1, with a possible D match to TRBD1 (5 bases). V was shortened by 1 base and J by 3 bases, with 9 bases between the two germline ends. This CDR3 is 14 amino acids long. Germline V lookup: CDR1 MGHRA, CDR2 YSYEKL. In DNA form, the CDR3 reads TGCGCCAGCAGCCAAGTCGCAGGGCACACTGAAGCTTTCTTT. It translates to CASSQVAGHTEAFF.